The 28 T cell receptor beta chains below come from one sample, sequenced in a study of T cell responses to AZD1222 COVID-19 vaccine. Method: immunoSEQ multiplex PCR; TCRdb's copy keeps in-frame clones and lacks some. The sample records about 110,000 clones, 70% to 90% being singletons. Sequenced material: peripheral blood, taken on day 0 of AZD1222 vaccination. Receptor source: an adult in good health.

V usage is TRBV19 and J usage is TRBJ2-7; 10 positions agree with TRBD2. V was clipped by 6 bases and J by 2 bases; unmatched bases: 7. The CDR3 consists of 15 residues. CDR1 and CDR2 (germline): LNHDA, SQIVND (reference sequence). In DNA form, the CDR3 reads TGTGCCAGTAGCGATCTAGCGGGAGTCGCCTACGAGCAGTACTTC. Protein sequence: CASSDLAGVAYEQYF.

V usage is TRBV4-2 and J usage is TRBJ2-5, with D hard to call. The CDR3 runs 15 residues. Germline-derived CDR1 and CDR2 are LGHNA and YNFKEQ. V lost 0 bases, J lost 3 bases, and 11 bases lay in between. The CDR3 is CASSQEAQSKETQYF. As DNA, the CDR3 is TGTGCCAGCAGCCAAGAAGCACAAAGCAAAGAGACCCAGTACTTC.

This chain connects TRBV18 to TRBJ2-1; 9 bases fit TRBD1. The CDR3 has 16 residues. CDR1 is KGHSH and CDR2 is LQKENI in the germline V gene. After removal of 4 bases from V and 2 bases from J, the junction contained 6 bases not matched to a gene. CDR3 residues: CASSRERDRAYNEQFF. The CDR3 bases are TGTGCCAGCTCACGGGAGAGGGACAGGGCCTACAATGAGCAGTTCTTC.

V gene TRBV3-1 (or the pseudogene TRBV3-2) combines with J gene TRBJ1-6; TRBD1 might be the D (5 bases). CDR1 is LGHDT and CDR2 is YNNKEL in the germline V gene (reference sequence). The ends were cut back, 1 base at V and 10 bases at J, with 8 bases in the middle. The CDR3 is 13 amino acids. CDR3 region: CASSQARGSPLHF. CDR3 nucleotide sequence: TGTGCCAGCAGCCAAGCAAGGGGCTCACCCCTCCACTTT.

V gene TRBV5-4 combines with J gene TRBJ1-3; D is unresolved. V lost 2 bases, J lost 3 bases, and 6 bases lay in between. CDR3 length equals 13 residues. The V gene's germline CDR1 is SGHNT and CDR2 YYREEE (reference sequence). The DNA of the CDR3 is TGTGCCAGCAGCTTACCGGATGGAAACACCATATATTTT. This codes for CASSLPDGNTIYF.

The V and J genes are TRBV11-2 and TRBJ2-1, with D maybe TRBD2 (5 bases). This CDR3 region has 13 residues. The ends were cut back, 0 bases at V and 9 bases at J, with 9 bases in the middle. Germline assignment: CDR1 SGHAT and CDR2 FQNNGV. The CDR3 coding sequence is TGTGCCAGCAGCTTAGAGAGGGAAACTGAGCAGTTCTTC. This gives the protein CASSLERETEQFF.

CDR3 DNA: TGTGCCAGCAGCAGGGTCACTGAAGCTTTCTTT. Its protein product is CASSRVTEAFF. This rearrangement joins TRBV14 to TRBJ1-1; D gene ambiguous. Germline CDR1 and CDR2: SGHDN and FVKESK. Trimming shortened V by 5 bases and J by 4 bases, and 5 bases separated the two germline ends. CDR3 size: 11 residues. The full variable domain, rest sourced from reference TRBV14 and TRBJ1-1, is EAGVTQFPSHSVIEKGQTVTLRCDPISGHDNLYWYRRVMGKEIKFLLHFVKESKQDESGMPNNRFLAERTGGTYSTLKVQPAELEDSGVYFCASSRVTEAFFGQGTRLTVV.

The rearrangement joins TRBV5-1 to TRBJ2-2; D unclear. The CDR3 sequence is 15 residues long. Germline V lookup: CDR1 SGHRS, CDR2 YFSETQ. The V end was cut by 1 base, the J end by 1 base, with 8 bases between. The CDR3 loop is CASSLNEQNTGELFF. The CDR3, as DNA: TGCGCCAGCAGCTTGAATGAGCAGAACACCGGGGAGCTGTTTTTT.

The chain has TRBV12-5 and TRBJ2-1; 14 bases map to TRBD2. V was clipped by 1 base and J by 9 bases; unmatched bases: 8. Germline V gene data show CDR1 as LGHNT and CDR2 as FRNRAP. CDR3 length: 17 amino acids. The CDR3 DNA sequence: TGTGCTAGTGGTTTGGACGTGACTAGCGGGAGGGCTGGTGAGCAGTTCTTC. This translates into CASGLDVTSGRAGEQFF.

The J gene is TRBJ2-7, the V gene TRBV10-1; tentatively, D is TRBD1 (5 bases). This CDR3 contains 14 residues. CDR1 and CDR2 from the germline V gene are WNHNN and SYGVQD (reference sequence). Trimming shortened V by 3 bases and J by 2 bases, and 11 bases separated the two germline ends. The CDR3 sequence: CASSEGARPYEQYF. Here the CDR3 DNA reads TGCGCCAGCAGTGAAGGGGCCAGACCCTACGAGCAGTACTTC.

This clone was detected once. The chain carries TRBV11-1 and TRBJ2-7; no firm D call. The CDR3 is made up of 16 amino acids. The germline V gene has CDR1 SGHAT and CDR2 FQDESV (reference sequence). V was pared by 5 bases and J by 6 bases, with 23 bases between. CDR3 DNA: TGTGCCAGCAGCCCTCTGGGTCTTGGGTCGGGTCTCGAGCAGTACTTC. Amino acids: CASSPLGLGSGLEQYF. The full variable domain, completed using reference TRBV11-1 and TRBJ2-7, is EAEVAQSPRYKITEKSQAVAFWCDPISGHATLYWYRQILGQGPELLVQFQDESVVDDSQLPKDRFSAERLKGVDSTLKIQPAELGDSAMYLCASSPLGLGSGLEQYFGPGTRLTVT.

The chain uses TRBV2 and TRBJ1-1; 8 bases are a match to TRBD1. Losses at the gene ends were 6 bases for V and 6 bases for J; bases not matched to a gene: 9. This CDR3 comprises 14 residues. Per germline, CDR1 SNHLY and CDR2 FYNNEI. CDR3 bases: TGTGCCAGCAGGCGTGAGGCACAGGGGGCTGAAGCTTTCTTT. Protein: CASRREAQGAEAFF.

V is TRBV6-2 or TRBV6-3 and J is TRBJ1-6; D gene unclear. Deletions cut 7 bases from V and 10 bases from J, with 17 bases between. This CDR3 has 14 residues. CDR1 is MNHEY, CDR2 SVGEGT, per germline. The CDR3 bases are TGTGCCAGCACCCCTACGACTCTCAGCTCACCCCTCCACTTT. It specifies CASTPTTLSSPLHF.

The CDR3 loop is CASSVRTSGRYEQYF. As DNA, the CDR3 is TGTGCCAGTAGTGTCCGGACTAGCGGCCGCTACGAGCAGTACTTC. The chain employs TRBV19 and TRBJ2-7; 10 bases agree with TRBD2. Losses at the gene ends were 5 bases for V and 3 bases for J; bases not matched to a gene: 7. Germline V gives CDR1 LNHDA, CDR2 SQIVND (reference sequence). The CDR3 runs 15 residues.

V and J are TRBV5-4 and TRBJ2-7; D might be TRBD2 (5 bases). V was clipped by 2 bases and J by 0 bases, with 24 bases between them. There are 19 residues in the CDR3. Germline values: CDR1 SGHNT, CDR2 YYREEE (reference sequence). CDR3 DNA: TGTGCCAGCAGCTTAGAGGGCAGGCCATTGAGTCTCGTCTCCTACGAGCAGTACTTC. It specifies CASSLEGRPLSLVSYEQYF.

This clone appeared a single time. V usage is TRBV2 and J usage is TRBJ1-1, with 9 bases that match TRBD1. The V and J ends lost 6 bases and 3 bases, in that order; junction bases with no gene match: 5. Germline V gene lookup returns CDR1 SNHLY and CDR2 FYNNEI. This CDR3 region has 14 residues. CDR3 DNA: TGTGCCAGCAGAAAGACAGGGGGAGACACTGAAGCTTTCTTT. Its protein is CASRKTGGDTEAFF.

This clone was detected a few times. The CDR3 DNA sequence: TGCGCCAGCAGCTTGGATGCAGGGGATAATGAAAAACTGTTTTTT. Its translation is CASSLDAGDNEKLFF. The genes are TRBV5-1 and TRBJ1-4, with D possibly matching TRBD1 (6 bases). This CDR3 spans 15 amino acids. V lost 0 bases and J lost 4, with 10 bases in between. Germline V gives CDR1 SGHRS, CDR2 YFSETQ.

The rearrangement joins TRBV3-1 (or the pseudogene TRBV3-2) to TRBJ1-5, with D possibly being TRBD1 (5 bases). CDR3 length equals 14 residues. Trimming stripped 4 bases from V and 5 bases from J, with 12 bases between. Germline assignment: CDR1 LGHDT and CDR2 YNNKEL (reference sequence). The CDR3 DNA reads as TGTGCCAGCAGCCTAGGGACTGATTATCAGCCCCAGCATTTT. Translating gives CASSLGTDYQPQHF.

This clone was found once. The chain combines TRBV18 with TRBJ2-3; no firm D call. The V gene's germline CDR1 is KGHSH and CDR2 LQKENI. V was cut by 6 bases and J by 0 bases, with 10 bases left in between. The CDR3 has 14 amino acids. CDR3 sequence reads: CASSSPISTDTQYF. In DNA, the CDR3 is TGTGCCAGCTCCTCCCCTATTAGCACAGATACGCAGTATTTT.

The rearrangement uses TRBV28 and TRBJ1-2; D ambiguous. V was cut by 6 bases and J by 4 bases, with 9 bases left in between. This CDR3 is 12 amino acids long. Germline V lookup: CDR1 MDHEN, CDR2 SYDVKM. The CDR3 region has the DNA TGTGCCAGCAGGGCAGGCGGCTATGGCTACACCTTC. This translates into CASRAGGYGYTF.

Written as DNA, the CDR3 is TGTGCCAGCAGTGCCGGACAGGGGAAATTAACTGGGACTGAAGCTTTCTTT. The encoded protein is CASSAGQGKLTGTEAFF. The chain employs TRBV2 and TRBJ1-1; 9 nucleotides agree with TRBD1. Germline values: CDR1 SNHLY, CDR2 FYNNEI. V was pared by 4 bases and J by 5 bases, with 14 bases of the junction left unmatched. The CDR3 has 17 amino acids.

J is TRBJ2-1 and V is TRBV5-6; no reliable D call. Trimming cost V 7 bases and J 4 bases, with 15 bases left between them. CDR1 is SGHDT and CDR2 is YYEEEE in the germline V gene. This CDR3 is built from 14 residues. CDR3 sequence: CASHLWTGYNEQFF. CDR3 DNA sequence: TGTGCCAGCCATCTATGGACCGGATACAATGAGCAGTTCTTC.

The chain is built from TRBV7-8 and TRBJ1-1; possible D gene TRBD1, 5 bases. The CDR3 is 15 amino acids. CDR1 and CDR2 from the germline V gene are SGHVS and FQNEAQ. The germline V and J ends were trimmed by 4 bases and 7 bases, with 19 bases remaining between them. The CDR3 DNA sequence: TGTGCCAGCAGCTCCCAGACCGGGGGGGTCGATGAAGCTTTCTTT. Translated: CASSSQTGGVDEAFF.

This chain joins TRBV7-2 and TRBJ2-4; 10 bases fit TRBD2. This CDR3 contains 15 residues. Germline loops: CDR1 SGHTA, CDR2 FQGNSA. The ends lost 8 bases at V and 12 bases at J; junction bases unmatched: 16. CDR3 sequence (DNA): TGTGCCAGCGGCCGCGGTAGCGGGGGGTCCTATTCTCAGTACTTC. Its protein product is CASGRGSGGSYSQYF.

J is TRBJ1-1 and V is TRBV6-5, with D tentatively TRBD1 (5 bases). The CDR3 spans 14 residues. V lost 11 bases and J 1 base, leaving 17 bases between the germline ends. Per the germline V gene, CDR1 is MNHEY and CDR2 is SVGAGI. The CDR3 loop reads CAASPGQRNTEAFF. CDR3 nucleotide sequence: TGTGCCGCCTCTCCGGGGCAGAGGAACACTGAAGCTTTCTTT.

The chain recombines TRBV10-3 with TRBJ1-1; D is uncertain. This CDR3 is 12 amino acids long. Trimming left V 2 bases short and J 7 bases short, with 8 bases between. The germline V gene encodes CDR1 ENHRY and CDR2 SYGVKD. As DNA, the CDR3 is TGTGCCATCAGTGAGGACGGGTTTGAAGCTTTCTTT. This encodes CAISEDGFEAFF.

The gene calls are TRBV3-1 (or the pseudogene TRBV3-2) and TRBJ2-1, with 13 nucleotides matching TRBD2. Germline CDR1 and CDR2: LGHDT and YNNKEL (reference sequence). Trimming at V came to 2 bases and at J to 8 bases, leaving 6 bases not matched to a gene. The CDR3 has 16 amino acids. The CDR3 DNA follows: TGTGCCAGCAGCCAATTTGGACTAGCGGGAGAGGATGAGCAGTTCTTC. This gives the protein CASSQFGLAGEDEQFF.

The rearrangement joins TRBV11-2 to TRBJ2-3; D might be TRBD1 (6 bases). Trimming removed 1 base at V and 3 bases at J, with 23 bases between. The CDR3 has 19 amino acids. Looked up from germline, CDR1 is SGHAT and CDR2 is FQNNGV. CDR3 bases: TGTGCCAGCAGCTTAGTGACGAAGGGCCTCGGAACAGGGACAGATACGCAGTATTTT. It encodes CASSLVTKGLGTGTDTQYF.